These 12 T cell receptor beta chains came from one sample sequenced in a study of blood T cells in healthy people across ages. The authors ran a second PCR of roughly 6 to 12 cycles using a sample-barcoded 5' primer and a J-beta primer mix. MiXCR was run by TCRdb on the 5' RACE reads, yielding one entry per CDR3 protein. The sample shows fewer than 800,000 distinct CDR3 sequences, roughly 25% of them seen only once. In addition, the sample was reused for a study of T cells of mothers and their children.

Sequences were obtained from blood. Receptors originate from a boy younger than 18 in good health.

The rearrangement uses TRBV7-3 and TRBJ2-2; 10 bases match TRBD1. CDR3 size: 15 residues. From germline, CDR1 is SGHTA and CDR2 FQGTGA. J gave up 4 bases and V 3 bases, and 2 bases lay outside the gene matches. This CDR3 is CASSFDRGLTGELFF. The CDR3 DNA is TGTGCCAGCAGCTTTGACAGGGGGCTCACCGGGGAGCTGTTTTTT. Supplemented by reference TRBV7-3 and TRBJ2-2, the full variable domain reads GAGVSQTPSNKVTEKGKYVELRCDPISGHTALYWYRQSLGQGPEFLIYFQGTGAADDSGLPNDRFFAVRPEGSVSTLKIQRTERGDSAVYLCASSFDRGLTGELFFGEGSRLTVL.

This clonotype was detected only a few times. V is TRBV29-1 and J is TRBJ2-5; D is unclear. The DNA end is more similar to TRBJ2-1, so the J call may be wrong. Germline V lookup: CDR1 SQVTM, CDR2 ANQGSEA. The CDR3 totals 12 residues. The CDR3 nucleotides read TGCAGCGTTGAAGATCGGTTGGATGAGCAGTTCTTC. Protein sequence: CSVEDRLDEQFF.

This clonotype was observed a handful of times. The chain joins TRBV20-1 to TRBJ2-5, with D maybe TRBD1 (6 bases). V was clipped by 6 bases and J by 2 bases, with 10 bases between them. Germline values: CDR1 DFQATT, CDR2 SNEGSKA (reference sequence). The CDR3 sequence is 12 residues long. Here the CDR3 DNA reads TGCAGTGCCAGGGGAAAGCAAGAGACCCAGTACTTC. Residues: CSARGKQETQYF.

This chain connects TRBV7-6 to TRBJ2-1, with 13 bases aligning to TRBD2. Trimming cost V 6 bases and J 8 bases; bases outside gene matches: 4. The CDR3 length is 14 residues. The V gene's germline CDR1 is SGHVS and CDR2 FNYEAQ. The CDR3, as DNA: TGTGCCAGCAGTCGGACTAGCGGGAGTGATGAGCAGTTCTTC. Translated: CASSRTSGSDEQFF.

This clonotype was detected only a few times. The chain carries TRBV7-2 and TRBJ2-3; TRBD1 might be the D (5 bases). Trimming cost V 3 bases and J 1 base, with 14 bases left between them. CDR1 is SGHTA and CDR2 is FQGNSA in the germline V gene. This CDR3 region has 16 residues. The CDR3 DNA is TGTGCCAGCAGCTTGCTGGACACGCTGGGCACAGATACGCAGTATTTT. This translates into CASSLLDTLGTDTQYF.

This clonotype has just a few counts. The V gene is TRBV24-1, the J gene TRBJ2-3, with TRBD2 identical over 7 bases. The junction had 12 bases not matched to a gene; V was cut back by 8 bases and J by 2 bases. The CDR3 spans 16 residues. The germline V gene has CDR1 KGHDR and CDR2 SFDVKD. CDR3 region: CATNGGRNGSTDTQYF. In nucleotides, the CDR3 is TGTGCCACCAACGGCGGGAGAAATGGTTCCACAGATACGCAGTATTTT.

V is TRBV6-6 and J is TRBJ2-7; D remains unclear. CDR1 is MNHNY and CDR2 is SVGAGI in the germline V gene (reference sequence). This CDR3 comprises 12 residues. Trimming removed 8 bases from V and 2 bases from J, with 10 bases in between. The CDR3 loop reads CASEDGTYEQYF. CDR3 DNA sequence: TGTGCCAGCGAGGACGGTACCTACGAGCAGTACTTC.

This chain connects TRBV9 to TRBJ1-1; no clear D gene. This CDR3 contains 13 residues. The germline V and J ends were trimmed by 0 bases and 4 bases, with 7 bases remaining between them. Germline CDR1 and CDR2: SGDLS and YYNGEE. The CDR3: CASSVADATEAFF. The CDR3 nucleotides are TGTGCCAGCAGCGTAGCGGACGCCACTGAAGCTTTCTTT.

This rearrangement joins TRBV29-1 to TRBJ1-2; D remains unclear. The germline V and J ends were trimmed by 0 bases and 1 base, with 3 bases remaining between them. The CDR3 has 12 amino acids. CDR1 SQVTM and CDR2 ANQGSEA come from the germline V gene. In DNA form, the CDR3 reads TGCAGCGTTGAAGAAGATAACTATGGCTACACCTTC. Protein product: CSVEEDNYGYTF.

This clonotype was seen a few times. This chain connects TRBV29-1 to TRBJ2-1, with D possibly TRBD1 on 5 matching bases. Judging by the DNA end, TRBJ2-5 fits better; the J call may be wrong. CDR1 is SQVTM, CDR2 ANQGSEA, per germline. The CDR3 has 13 amino acids. CDR3 sequence (DNA): TGCAGCGCCATGCAGGGTCCCCAAGAGACCCAGTACTTC. Translating it yields CSAMQGPQETQYF.

This clonotype was detected only a few times. The chain recombines TRBV7-9 with TRBJ2-2; D possibly corresponds to TRBD1 (5 bases). V lost 3 bases and J 9 bases, leaving 11 bases between the germline ends. The germline CDR1 and CDR2 sequences are SEHNR and FQNEAQ (reference sequence). The CDR3 is 13 residues long. The CDR3 here is CASSLTASWELFF. In DNA, the CDR3 is TGTGCCAGCAGCTTGACAGCAAGTTGGGAGCTGTTTTTT.

This clonotype was counted between two and nine times. As DNA, the CDR3 is TGTGCCAGCAGCTTGGCTAGGGAAGGCGCGGTAGGTGAGCAGTTCTTC. It is translated as CASSLAREGAVGEQFF. The rearrangement joins TRBV3-1 to TRBJ2-1; D not certain. The germline V gene encodes CDR1 LGHDT and CDR2 YNNKEL (reference sequence). The CDR3 runs to 16 residues. V was cut by 5 bases and J by 9 bases, with 23 bases left in between.